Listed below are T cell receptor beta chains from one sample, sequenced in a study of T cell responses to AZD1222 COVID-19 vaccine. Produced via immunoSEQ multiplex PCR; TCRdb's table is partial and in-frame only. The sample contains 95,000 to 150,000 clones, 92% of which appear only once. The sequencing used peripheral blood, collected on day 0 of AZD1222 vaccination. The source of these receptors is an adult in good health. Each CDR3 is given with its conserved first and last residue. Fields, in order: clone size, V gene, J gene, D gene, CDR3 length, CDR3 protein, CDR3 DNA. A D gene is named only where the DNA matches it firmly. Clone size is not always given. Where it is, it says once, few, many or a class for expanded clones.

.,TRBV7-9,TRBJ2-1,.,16,CASSPTWGASYNEQFF,TGTGCCAGCAGCCCGACCTGGGGGGCCTCCTACAATGAGCAGTTCTTC
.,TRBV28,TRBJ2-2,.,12,CASSFEIGELFF,TGTGCCAGCAGCTTCGAAATCGGGGAGCTGTTTTTT
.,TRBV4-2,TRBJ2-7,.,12,CASSQGRDEQYF,TGTGCCAGCAGCCAAGGGAGGGACGAGCAGTACTTC
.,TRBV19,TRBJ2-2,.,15,CASSIGPRNTGELFF,TGTGCCAGTAGTATCGGCCCCAGAAACACCGGGGAGCTGTTTTTT
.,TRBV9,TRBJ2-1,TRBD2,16,CASSARWTSGGNEQFF,TGTGCCAGCAGCGCAAGGTGGACTAGCGGGGGGAATGAGCAGTTCTTC
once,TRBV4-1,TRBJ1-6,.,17,CASSQGRGITYNSPLHF,TGCGCCAGCAGCCAAGGTCGGGGGATAACCTATAATTCACCCCTCCACTTT
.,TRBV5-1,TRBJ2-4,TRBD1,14,CASNLGTGKNIQYF,TGCGCCAGCAACTTAGGGACAGGTAAAAACATTCAGTACTTC
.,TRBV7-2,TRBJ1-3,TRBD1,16,CASSSPSGTAGNTIYF,TGTGCCAGCAGCTCCCCCTCGGGGACAGCTGGAAACACCATATATTTT
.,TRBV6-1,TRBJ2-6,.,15,CASSEAGSGANVLTF,TGTGCCAGCAGTGAAGCGGGCTCTGGGGCCAACGTCCTGACTTTC
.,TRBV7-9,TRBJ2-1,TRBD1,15,CASSSTGGTYNEQFF,TGTGCCAGCAGCTCGACAGGGGGGACTTACAATGAGCAGTTCTTC
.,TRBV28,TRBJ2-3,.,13,CASSFPVTDTQYF,TGTGCCAGCAGTTTCCCAGTTACAGATACGCAGTATTTT
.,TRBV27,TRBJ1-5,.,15,CASSLLAGPNQPQHF,TGTGCCAGCAGTTTATTGGCGGGTCCTAATCAGCCCCAGCATTTT
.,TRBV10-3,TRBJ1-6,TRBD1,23,CAISESGTAGPGHRDSYNSPLHF,TGTGCCATCAGTGAGTCCGGGACAGCCGGACCAGGGCATAGAGATTCCTATAATTCACCCCTCCACTTT
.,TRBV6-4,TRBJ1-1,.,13,CASSVEWNTEAFF,TGTGCCAGCAGTGTAGAATGGAACACTGAAGCTTTCTTT
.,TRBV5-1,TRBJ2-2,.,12,CASSSNTGELFF,TGCGCCAGCAGCTCAAACACCGGGGAGCTGTTTTTT
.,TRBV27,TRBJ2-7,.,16,CASSATPGLFPYEQYF,TGTGCCAGCAGTGCCACACCGGGACTCTTCCCCTACGAGCAGTACTTC
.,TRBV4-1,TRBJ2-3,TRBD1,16,CASSRGTGGFTDTQYF,TGCGCCAGCAGCCGAGGGACAGGGGGCTTTACAGATACGCAGTATTTT
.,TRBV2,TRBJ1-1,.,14,CASRISLGYTEAFF,TGTGCCAGCAGAATAAGCCTAGGGTACACTGAAGCTTTCTTT
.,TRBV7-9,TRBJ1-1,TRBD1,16,CASSANPGQGLTEAFF,TGTGCCAGCAGCGCCAATCCGGGACAGGGGCTTACTGAAGCTTTCTTT
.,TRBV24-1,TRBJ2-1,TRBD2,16,CATSDRRLAARNEQFF,TGTGCCACCAGTGATCGTAGACTAGCGGCAAGGAATGAGCAGTTCTTC
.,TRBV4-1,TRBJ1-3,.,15,CASSQGRGLGDTIYF,TGCGCCAGCAGCCAAGGGCGGGGGTTGGGTGACACCATATATTTT
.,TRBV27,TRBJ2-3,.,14,CASSTRFPTDTQYF,TGTGCCAGCTCAACCCGCTTCCCCACAGATACGCAGTATTTT
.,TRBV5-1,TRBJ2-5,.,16,CASSFTSSPYQETQYF,TGCGCCAGCAGCTTTACCTCATCACCGTACCAAGAGACCCAGTACTTC
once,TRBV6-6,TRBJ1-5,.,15,CASTPTGGRGQPQHF,TGTGCCAGCACCCCAACTGGGGGCCGGGGTCAGCCCCAGCATTTT